The clone carrying this TCR beta chain was found once. The primer mix had 60 Vbeta and 13 Jbeta primers. Clones were sequenced by immunoSEQ multiplex PCR, and TCRdb holds only the in-frame ones, with some missing. The data hold fewer than 200,000 clones, with approximately 80% observed a single time. The record originates from a study of cytomegalovirus exposure and HLA in healthy donors. The source material was PBMCs. The TCR comes from a man between 25 and 39 years old in good health and CMV-seronegative.

CDR3 protein: CASRAVVGLLTPTYEQYF. The CDR3 region has the DNA TGTGCCAGCAGAGCTGTAGTGGGCTTGCTGACACCGACCTACGAGCAGTACTTC. The chain is built from TRBV7-8 and TRBJ2-7; D is uncertain. V was trimmed by 6 bases and J by 2 bases, leaving 26 bases between them. In germline, CDR1 is SGHVS, CDR2 FQNEAQ. The CDR3 runs 18 residues.